This TCR beta chain was recorded in a study of radiation and T cells in renal cell carcinoma. Time point denoted: baseline pretreatment blood. Treatment specified: 15 Gy SBRT to primary tumor, nephrectomy 4 weeks later. CDR3 size: 12 residues. Trimming left V 4 bases short and J 8 bases short, with 9 bases between. Germline V gives CDR1 ENHRY, CDR2 SYGVKD. Assay: immunoSEQ multiplex PCR; the TCRdb copy retains only in-frame clones and omits some. The table lists approximately 150,000 clones, 88% of them singletons, with 4.1% in the top ten. The chain recombines TRBV10-3 with TRBJ2-1; D is perhaps TRBD1 (5 bases). The sample here was blood, taken from a patient whose treatment included radiotherapy and nephrectomy. This receptor was obtained from a woman aged 65 to 85 with renal cell carcinoma. CDR3 sequence: CAISGLGDEQFF. CDR3 nucleotides: TGTGCCATCAGTGGATTAGGGGATGAGCAGTTCTTC.